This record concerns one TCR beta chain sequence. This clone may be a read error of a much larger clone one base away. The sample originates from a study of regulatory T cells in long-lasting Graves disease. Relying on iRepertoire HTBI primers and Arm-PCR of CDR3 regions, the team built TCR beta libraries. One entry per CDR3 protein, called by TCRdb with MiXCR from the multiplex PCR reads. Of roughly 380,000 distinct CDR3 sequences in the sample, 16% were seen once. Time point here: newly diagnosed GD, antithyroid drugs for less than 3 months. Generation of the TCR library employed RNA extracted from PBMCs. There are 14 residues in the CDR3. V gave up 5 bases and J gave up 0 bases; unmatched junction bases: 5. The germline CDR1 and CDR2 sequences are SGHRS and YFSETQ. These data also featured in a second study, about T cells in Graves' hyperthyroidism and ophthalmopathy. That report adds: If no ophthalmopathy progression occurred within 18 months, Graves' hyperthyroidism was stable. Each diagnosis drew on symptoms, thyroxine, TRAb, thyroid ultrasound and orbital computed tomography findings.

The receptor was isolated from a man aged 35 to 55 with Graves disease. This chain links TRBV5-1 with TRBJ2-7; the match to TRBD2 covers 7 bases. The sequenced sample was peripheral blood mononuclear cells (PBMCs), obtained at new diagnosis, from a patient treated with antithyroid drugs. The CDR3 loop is CASRSGGSSYEQYF. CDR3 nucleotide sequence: TGCGCCAGCAGGTCCGGGGGGAGCTCCTACGAGCAGTACTTC.